These T cell receptor beta chains were read from a single sample in a study of shared clonotypes between healthy human individuals. Method: immunoSEQ multiplex PCR; TCRdb's copy keeps in-frame clones and lacks some. The table lists 1,400,000 or so clones, just under 99% of them singletons. Source material: naive CD4+ T cells sorted from blood. These TCRs come from a man aged 25-45 years in good health. Both conserved end residues are part of each CDR3. A D gene is named only where the DNA matches it firmly. Expanded clones are given a class, and other clones once, few, many or no size at all.

J gene,clone size,CDR3 length,V gene,D gene,CDR3 protein
TRBJ1-5,.,14,TRBV5-5,.,CASSLDPTGQPQHF
TRBJ1-1,.,15,TRBV6-1,.,CASSKKPRLETEAFF
TRBJ2-7,.,16,TRBV4-2,.,CASSPTGTESSYEQYF
TRBJ2-2,.,16,TRBV29-1,.,CSVKKPGRINTGELFF
TRBJ2-7,once,15,TRBV4-1,TRBD1,CASSQGRQGALEQYF
TRBJ2-7,once,14,TRBV2,.,CASSPGAGDYEQYF
TRBJ2-1,.,15,TRBV27,TRBD2,CASSLGTSGSYEQFF
TRBJ2-7,.,13,TRBV4-1,.,CASSHLGHYEQYF
TRBJ2-2,few,17,TRBV5-1,TRBD2,CASSPRLAGPNTGELFF
TRBJ1-1,.,14,TRBV27,.,CASSSPLKNTEAFF
TRBJ2-7,.,17,TRBV11-2,.,CASSHYRAGSTSYEQYF
TRBJ2-2,.,13,TRBV29-1,TRBD2,CSVVAGGGGELFF
TRBJ1-1,.,12,TRBV10-3,.,CAISGTNTEAFF
TRBJ1-5,.,16,TRBV4-3,.,CASSQDARLVGQPQHF
TRBJ2-3,.,13,TRBV7-2,.,CASSRWQTDTQYF
TRBJ1-4,.,15,TRBV10-3,.,CAISPTTGSNEKLFF
TRBJ2-1,.,16,TRBV9,.,CASSGGAALRGNEQFF
TRBJ2-7,.,16,TRBV4-1,TRBD2,CASSQDPAGSSYEQYF
TRBJ1-4,.,14,TRBV5-1,.,CASSLTGTNEKLFF
TRBJ2-2,.,15,TRBV7-2,.,CASSLRRMNTGELFF
TRBJ1-2,.,15,TRBV4-2,TRBD1,CASSQSDRGIYGYTF
TRBJ1-2,.,13,TRBV12-2,.,CASRATGDYGYTF
TRBJ2-7,.,17,TRBV13,TRBD2,CASSLAPLAGGPYEQYF
TRBJ1-5,.,16,TRBV6-4,TRBD1,CASSVPTGGGNQPQHF
TRBJ2-1,.,15,TRBV4-1,.,CASSQGEAPYNEQFF
TRBJ1-5,.,16,TRBV6-1,.,CASSEGRGYSNQPQHF
TRBJ2-1,.,13,TRBV11-3,.,CASSPSTPHEQFF
TRBJ2-3,.,14,TRBV2,.,CASSERQYTDTQYF
TRBJ2-1,once,15,TRBV6-1,.,CASLEYGVRSAEQFF
TRBJ2-7,once,13,TRBV6-5,.,CASSRGRGYEQYF
TRBJ2-7,.,15,TRBV5-1,TRBD1,CASSFPTGGRYEQYF
TRBJ2-3,.,19,TRBV1,.,CTSSPTGTSGRGGPDTQYF
TRBJ1-4,.,15,TRBV5-1,.,CASSLDTTTNEKLFF
TRBJ2-7,.,15,TRBV11-2,TRBD2,CASSLKREGAYEQYF
TRBJ2-1,.,10,TRBV11-2,.,CASSYNEQFF
TRBJ2-2,once,16,TRBV5-1,.,CASSRASRGNTGELFF
TRBJ2-7,.,15,TRBV9,.,CASSPGGFSSYEQYF
TRBJ2-7,once,14,TRBV4-1,.,CASSQGGTTYEQYF
TRBJ2-3,.,15,TRBV10-1,TRBD2,CASSFTSASTDTQYF
TRBJ2-6,.,20,TRBV7-8,TRBD2,CASSFSGTSGLGAGANVLTF
TRBJ2-5,.,17,TRBV9,TRBD2,CASSVGTSGSGMKTQYF
TRBJ2-1,.,14,TRBV5-5,.,CASSSSGSYNEQFF